The 11 T cell receptor beta chains below come from one sample, sequenced in a study of blood T cells in healthy people across ages. Primers used in a second PCR of roughly 7 to 12 cycles were a sample-barcoded 5' primer and a J-beta primer mix. TCRdb re-called the 5' RACE reads with MiXCR, one entry per CDR3 protein. Here the sample spans about 650,000 distinct CDR3 sequences, over 40% being singletons. Sequenced: blood. These TCRs come from an elderly woman in good health.

This clonotype occurred once. The chain carries TRBV9 and TRBJ1-5, with 8 positions matching TRBD1. The CDR3 contains 17 residues. The V and J ends lost 3 bases and 0 bases, in that order; junction bases with no gene match: 8. From germline, CDR1 is SGDLS and CDR2 YYNGEE. The CDR3 protein is CASSEGTGEYSNQPQHF. In DNA form, the CDR3 reads TGTGCCAGCAGCGAGGGGACAGGAGAGTATAGCAATCAGCCCCAGCATTTT.

This rearrangement joins TRBV7-2 to TRBJ2-6; 7 nucleotides match TRBD1. Unmatched junction bases numbered 4, after V lost 6 bases and J lost 2 bases. This CDR3 spans 15 amino acids. Looked up from germline, CDR1 is SGHTA and CDR2 is FQGNSA. The CDR3 DNA follows: TGTGCCAGCAGTCCAAGGGGGCCTGGGGCCAACGTCCTGACTTTC. This gives the protein CASSPRGPGANVLTF.

This clonotype was seen a handful of times. J is TRBJ2-5 and V is TRBV6-5; D not resolved. V shed 0 bases and J shed 4 bases, with 9 bases lying between them. The V gene's germline CDR1 is MNHEY and CDR2 SVGAGI. The CDR3 spans 14 residues. CDR3 nucleotides: TGTGCCAGCAGTTACTCGCGACAAGGAGAGACCCAGTACTTC. Amino acids: CASSYSRQGETQYF.

The chain joins TRBV6-6 to TRBJ2-1, with 7 bases matching TRBD2. CDR3 length: 13 residues. Germline trimming cut 7 bases from V and 10 bases from J; bases unmatched to any gene: 10. CDR1 is MNHNY, CDR2 SVGAGI, per germline (reference sequence). The CDR3 sequence is CASKRGGGGEQFF. The CDR3 DNA sequence: TGTGCCAGCAAAAGAGGCGGGGGAGGGGAGCAGTTCTTC.

J is TRBJ2-5 and V is TRBV10-2, with D possibly being TRBD2 (6 bases). There are 19 residues in the CDR3. Trimming took off 4 bases at V and 2 bases at J, with 26 bases between the two ends. CDR1 and CDR2 (germline): WSHSY, SAAADI. The DNA of the CDR3 is TGCGCCAGCAGTGGCTCTTCTTTCGCGCGGGAAAGGCCTCAAGAGACCCAGTACTTC. Its translation is CASSGSSFARERPQETQYF.

This clonotype was detected a few times. The genes are TRBV28 and TRBJ2-2; 7 nucleotides line up with TRBD2. The junction had 9 bases not matched to a gene; V was cut back by 3 bases and J by 8 bases. The germline gives CDR1 MDHEN, CDR2 SYDVKM. The CDR3 has 15 residues. CDR3 residues: CASSFTGGNLGELFF. The CDR3 DNA reads as TGTGCCAGCAGTTTTACGGGGGGAAATCTGGGGGAGCTGTTTTTT. The full variable domain, in which reference TRBV28 and TRBJ2-2 provide the parts outside the CDR3, is DVKVTQSSRYLVKRTGEKVFLECVQDMDHENMFWYRQDPGLGLRLIYFSYDVKMKEKGDIPEGYSVSREKKERFSLILESASTNQTSMYLCASSFTGGNLGELFFGEGSRLTVL.

The chain has TRBV4-1 and TRBJ2-7, with 11 bases lining up with TRBD2. CDR3 size: 16 residues. The V gene end was trimmed by 4 bases and the J gene end by 4 bases; junction bases not matched to a gene: 9. Germline lookup yields CDR1 MGHRA and CDR2 YSYEKL. The CDR3 DNA reads as TGCGCCAGCAGCCTCGTTAGCGGGAGGGAGGGTTACGAGCAGTACTTC. This translates into CASSLVSGREGYEQYF.

Worth noting for this clonotype: Since a much larger clone is just one base distant, this may be a read error. The chain joins TRBV21-1 to TRBJ2-5; the table's D call TRBD1 went unverified against the DNA. TRBV21-1 is shown as a pseudogene. The CDR3 spans 14 residues. The CDR3 loop is CASSARDREETPYF. The DNA of the CDR3 is TGTGCCAGCAGCGCCCGGGACAGGGAAGAGACCCCGTACTTC.

The table lists this clonotype with many counts. The rearrangement uses TRBV3-1 and TRBJ2-1; D unresolved. Deletions cut 0 bases from V and 9 bases from J, with 3 bases between. The germline V gene has CDR1 LGHDT and CDR2 YNNKEL (reference sequence). The CDR3 extends over 11 amino acids. The CDR3: CASSQDGEQFF. The DNA of the CDR3 is TGTGCCAGCAGCCAAGATGGTGAGCAGTTCTTC.

V is TRBV25-1 and J is TRBJ1-6; no firm D call. The CDR3 consists of 14 residues. Deletions cut 6 bases from V and 7 bases from J, with 13 bases between. Looked up from germline, CDR1 is MGHDK and CDR2 is SYGVNS. The CDR3, as DNA: TGTGCCAGCAGGGGGTACTCGGGGAATTCACCCCTCCACTTT. It encodes CASRGYSGNSPLHF. Using reference TRBV25-1 and TRBJ1-6 for the parts outside the CDR3, the full variable domain is EADIYQTPRYLVIGTGKKITLECSQTMGHDKMYWYQQDPGMELHLIHYSYGVNSTEKGDLSSESTVSRIRTEHFPLTLESARPSHTSQYLCASRGYSGNSPLHFGNGTRLTVT.

This chain connects TRBV5-1 to TRBJ1-6; possible D gene TRBD1, 6 bases. The CDR3 is 13 amino acids. V was cut by 6 bases and J by 18 bases, with 22 bases left in between. Per germline, CDR1 SGHRS and CDR2 YFSETQ. As DNA, the CDR3 is TGCGCCAGCACGAGGGGGGATAATGCACTCCCCCACTTT. This gives the protein CASTRGDNALPHF.